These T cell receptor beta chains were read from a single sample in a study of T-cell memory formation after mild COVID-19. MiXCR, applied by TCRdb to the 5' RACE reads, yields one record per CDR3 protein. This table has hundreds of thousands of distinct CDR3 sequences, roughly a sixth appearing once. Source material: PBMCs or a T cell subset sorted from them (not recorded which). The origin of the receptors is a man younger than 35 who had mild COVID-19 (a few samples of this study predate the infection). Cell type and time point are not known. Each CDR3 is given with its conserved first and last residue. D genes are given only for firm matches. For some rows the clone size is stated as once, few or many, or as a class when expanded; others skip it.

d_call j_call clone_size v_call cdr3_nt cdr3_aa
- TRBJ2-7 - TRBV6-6 TGTGCCAGCAGTCACCTGAACGAGCAGTACTTC CASSHLNEQYF
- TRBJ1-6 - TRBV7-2 TGTGCCAGCAGCTTGGGGACTTCACCCCTCCACTTT CASSLGTSPLHF
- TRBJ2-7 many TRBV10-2 TGCGCCAGCTATAATCCAAGACAGGACCTCTACGAGCAGTACTTC CASYNPRQDLYEQYF
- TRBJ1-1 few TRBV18 TGTGCCAGCTCACCAGGGGTCTGGGACACTGAAGCTTTCTTT CASSPGVWDTEAFF
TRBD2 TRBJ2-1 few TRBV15 TGTGCCACCAGCAGAGACGGGGGGAATGAGCAGTTCTTC CATSRDGGNEQFF
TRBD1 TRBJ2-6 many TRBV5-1 TGCGCCAGCAGCTTGGGGGGACAGGCCCGCTCTGGGGCCAACGTCCTGACTTTC CASSLGGQARSGANVLTF
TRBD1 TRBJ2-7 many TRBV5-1 TGCGCCAGCAGACGGACAGGGATCTACGAGCAGTACTTC CASRRTGIYEQYF
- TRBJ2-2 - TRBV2 TGTGCCAGCAGGTTGACAGGGAACACCGGGGAGCTGTTTTTT CASRLTGNTGELFF
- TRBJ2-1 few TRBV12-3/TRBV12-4 TGTGCCAGCAGTACTGCGGGACATTTGTACAATGAGCAGTTCTTC CASSTAGHLYNEQFF
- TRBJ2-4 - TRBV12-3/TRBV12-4 TGTGCCACCGCGCCAGGGGGGAGAAACATTCAGTACTTC CATAPGGRNIQYF
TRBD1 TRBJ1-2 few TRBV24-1 TGTGCCACCAGTGACGCCGGGACAGGGGGTGGCTACACCTTC CATSDAGTGGGYTF
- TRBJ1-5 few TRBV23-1 TGCGCCAGACCCTCCCGGGGGGACAATCAGCCCCAGCATTTT CARPSRGDNQPQHF
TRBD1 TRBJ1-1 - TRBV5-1 TGCGCCAGCAGCGGGACAGGGCCCACTGAAGCTTTCTTT CASSGTGPTEAFF
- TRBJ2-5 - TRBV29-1 TGCAGCGTTGCGCAGAACCTCCCGGGGACGTCGGAGACCCAGTACTTC CSVAQNLPGTSETQYF
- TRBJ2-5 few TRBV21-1 TGTGCCACCCGCCGGCCCCGGGGAGAGACCCAGTACTTC CATRRPRGETQYF
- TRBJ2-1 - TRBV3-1 TGTGCCAGCAGCATGCATGGGAATGAGCAGTTCTTC CASSMHGNEQFF
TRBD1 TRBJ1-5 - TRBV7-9 TGTGCCAGCAGCTTAGACGGACAGGGCCCTAATCAGCCCCAGCATTTT CASSLDGQGPNQPQHF
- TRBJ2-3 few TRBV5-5 TGTGCCAGCAGCGTCGGTGGGGACAGCACAGATACGCAGTATTTT CASSVGGDSTDTQYF
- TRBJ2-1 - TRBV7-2 TGTGCCAGCAGCTTCGGGGCTCACAATGAGCAGTTCTTC CASSFGAHNEQFF
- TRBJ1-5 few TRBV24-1 TGTGCCACCAGTGATGATAACAATCAGCCCCAGCATTTT CATSDDNNQPQHF
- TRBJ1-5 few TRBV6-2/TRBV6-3 TGTGCCAGCATGGGCGCCGCGGGTCAGCCCCAGCATTTT CASMGAAGQPQHF
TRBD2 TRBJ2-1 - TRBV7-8 TGTGCCAGCAGCGGACTAGCGGGGGGTTGGGGTGAGCAGTTCTTC CASSGLAGGWGEQFF
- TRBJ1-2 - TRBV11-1 TGTGCCAGCAGCCCGTCGACAGAAAAACTCTATGGCTACACCTTC CASSPSTEKLYGYTF
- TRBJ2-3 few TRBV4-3 TGCGCCAGCAGCCAAGAGGAGGGTGGGCTATCAGATACGCAGTATTTT CASSQEEGGLSDTQYF
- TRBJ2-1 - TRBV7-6 TGTGCCAGCAGCTGGATAGCGGAGGGGAGCGATGAGCAGTTCTTC CASSWIAEGSDEQFF
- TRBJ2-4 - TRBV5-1 TGCGCCAGCAGCATCCGGGGCATTCAGTACTTC CASSIRGIQYF
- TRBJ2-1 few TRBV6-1 TGTGCCAGCAGTGATCTGGCGGAGCAGTTCTTC CASSDLAEQFF
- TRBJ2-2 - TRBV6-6 TGTGCCAGCAGTTACTTCCAGGGTGCCGGGGAGCTGTTTTTT CASSYFQGAGELFF
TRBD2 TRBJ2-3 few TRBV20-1 TGCAGTGCTAGAGTTGGGGGGACTAATACGCAGTATTTT CSARVGGTNTQYF
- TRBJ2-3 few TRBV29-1 TGCAGCGTTCGGAGATCAGATACGCAGTATTTT CSVRRSDTQYF
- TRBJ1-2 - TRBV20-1 TGCAGTGCTGGACCGAGGGGTATCGATGGCTACACCTTC CSAGPRGIDGYTF
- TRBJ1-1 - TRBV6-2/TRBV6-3 TGTGCCAGCAGTTACATGCTGAACTCTGAAGCTTTCTTT CASSYMLNSEAFF
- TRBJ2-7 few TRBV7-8 TGTGCCAGCAGCCCGATGGGGGGGCCCGATGGCTACGAGCAGTACTTC CASSPMGGPDGYEQYF
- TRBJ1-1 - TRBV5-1 TGCGCCAGCAGCTTGGGTACGACGAACACTGAAGCTTTCTTT CASSLGTTNTEAFF
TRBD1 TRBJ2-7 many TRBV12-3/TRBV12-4 TGTGCCAGCAGTCTCACAGGGGGCGAGCAGTACTTC CASSLTGGEQYF
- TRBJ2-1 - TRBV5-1 TGCGCCAGCAGCTTGGATCCCCGCAATGAGCAGTTCTTC CASSLDPRNEQFF
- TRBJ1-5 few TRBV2 TGTGCCAGCCAGCAATCTTCTATAACAGGTCAGCCCCAGCATTTT CASQQSSITGQPQHF
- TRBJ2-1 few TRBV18 TGTGCCAGCTCACCACCCCCGGGGAAAAACTATGAGCAGTTCTTC CASSPPPGKNYEQFF
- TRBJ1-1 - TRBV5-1 TGCGCCAGCAGCTTGTCTTTAGGAGAGAACACTGAAGCTTTCTTT CASSLSLGENTEAFF
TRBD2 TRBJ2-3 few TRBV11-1 TGTGCCAGCAGCCTTTGGACTAGCGGGGTACTAGATACGCAGTATTTT CASSLWTSGVLDTQYF
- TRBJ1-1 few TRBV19 TGTGCCAGTAGTATGGCCATGAACACTGAAGCTTTCTTT CASSMAMNTEAFF
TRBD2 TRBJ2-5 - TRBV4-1 TGCGCCAGCAGCCAAGATCAGCGGGGTCAAGAGACCCAGTACTTC CASSQDQRGQETQYF
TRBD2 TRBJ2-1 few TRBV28 TGTGCCAGCCGCCGACTAGCGGCGTACAATGAGCAGTTCTTC CASRRLAAYNEQFF
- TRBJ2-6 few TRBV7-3 TGTGCCAGCACCAAGTCTGGGGCCAACGTCCTGACTTTC CASTKSGANVLTF
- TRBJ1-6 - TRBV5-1 TGCGCCAGCAGCAAGGGCGGAGGGAGGTCACCCCTCCACTTT CASSKGGGRSPLHF
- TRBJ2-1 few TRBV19 TGTGCCAGTAGTATATTTAGGAATGAGCAGTTCTTC CASSIFRNEQFF
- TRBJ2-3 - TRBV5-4 TGTGCCAGCAGCTTTGAACCTAGGGATGGCACAGATACGCAGTATTTT CASSFEPRDGTDTQYF
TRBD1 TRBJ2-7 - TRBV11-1 TGTGCCAGCAGCTTAGAAACAGGGGCCTTTCCCTACGAGCAGTACTTC CASSLETGAFPYEQYF
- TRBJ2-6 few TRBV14 TGTGCCAGCAGCCCGGTGGCCTTCTCTGGGGCCAACGTCCTGACTTTC CASSPVAFSGANVLTF
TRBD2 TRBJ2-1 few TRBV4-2 TGTGCCAGCAGCTTACGCTGGGTAGCGGGGGGGCCGTCGTCTTTCAATGAGCAGTTCTTC CASSLRWVAGGPSSFNEQFF
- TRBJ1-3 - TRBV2 TGTGCCAGCAGTAAATCCCGAGGCCGAACGAGTGAGAGTCGCTCTGGAAACACCATATATTTT CASSKSRGRTSESRSGNTIYF
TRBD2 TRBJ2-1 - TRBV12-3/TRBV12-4 TGTGCCAGCATCCCAGGCGGGGGTAGGAATGAGCAGTTCTTC CASIPGGGRNEQFF
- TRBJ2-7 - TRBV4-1 TGCGCCAGCAGCCAAGATTACGACGAGCAGTACTTC CASSQDYDEQYF
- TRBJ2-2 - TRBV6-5 TGTGCCAGCAGTCCCGGGCTCACCGGGGAGCTGTTTTTT CASSPGLTGELFF
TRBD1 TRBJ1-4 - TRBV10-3 TGTGCCATCAGCGGGGCCACAGGGGGCAATCCTAATGAAAAACTGTTTTTT CAISGATGGNPNEKLFF
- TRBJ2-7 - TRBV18 TGTGCCAGCTCACAGGCTAGCGTCTTTTACGAGCAGTACTTC CASSQASVFYEQYF
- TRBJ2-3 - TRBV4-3 TGCGCCAGCAGCCAAGACTTTGCGGGAGATACGCAGTATTTT CASSQDFAGDTQYF